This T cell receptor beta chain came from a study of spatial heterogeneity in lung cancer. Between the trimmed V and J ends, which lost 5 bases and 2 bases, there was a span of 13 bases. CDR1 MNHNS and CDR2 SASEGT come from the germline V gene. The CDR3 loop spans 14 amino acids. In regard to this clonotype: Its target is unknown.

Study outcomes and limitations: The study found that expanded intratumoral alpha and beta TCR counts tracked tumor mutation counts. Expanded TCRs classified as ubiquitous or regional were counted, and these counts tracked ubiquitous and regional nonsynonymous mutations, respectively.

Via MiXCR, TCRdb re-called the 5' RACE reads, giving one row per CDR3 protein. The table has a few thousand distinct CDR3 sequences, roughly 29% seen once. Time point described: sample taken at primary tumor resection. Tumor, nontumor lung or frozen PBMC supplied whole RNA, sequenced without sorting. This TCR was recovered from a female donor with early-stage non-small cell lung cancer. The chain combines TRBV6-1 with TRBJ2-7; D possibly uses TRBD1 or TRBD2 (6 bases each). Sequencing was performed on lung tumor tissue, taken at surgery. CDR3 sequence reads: CASSLGGLTYEQYF. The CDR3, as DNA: TGTGCCAGCAGTCTTGGGGGGCTAACCTACGAGCAGTACTTC.